One and the same sample provided the 15 T cell receptor beta chains below, sequenced in a study of spatial heterogeneity in lung cancer. Time point specified: sample taken at primary tumor resection. Points from the study as a whole: For expanded intratumoral alpha and beta TCRs, counts tracked tumor mutation counts.

TCRdb re-analysed the 5' RACE reads in MiXCR, keeping a single row per CDR3 protein. Found here are approximately 7,800 distinct CDR3 sequences, about 8% of them singletons; the top ten hold 4.2%. These receptors' targets are unknown. The starting material was lung tumor tissue, obtained at surgery. All receptors come from a male donor with early-stage non-small cell lung cancer.

This clonotype is medium-sized by share. The size of this beta chain means little, since it is a stray read in a library made for alpha chains. This chain uses TRBV7-2 with TRBJ2-5; D is possibly TRBD1 or TRBD2 (5 bases each). The CDR3 length is 14 residues. Germline V lookup: CDR1 SGHTA, CDR2 FQGNSA. Between the trimmed V and J ends, which lost 5 bases and 2 bases, there was a span of 12 bases. In DNA form, the CDR3 reads TGTGCCAGCAGCCCGGGACCGATTCAAGAGACCCAGTACTTC. Translation gives CASSPGPIQETQYF.

This clonotype is labeled as medium-sized. This beta chain is an off-target read within a library intended for alpha chains, so its frequency means little. The genes are TRBV10-2 and TRBJ2-4; D gene uncertain. The V end lost 2 bases, the J end lost 7 bases, and 3 bases lay between the germline ends. CDR3 size: 11 residues. Germline CDR1 reads WSHSY; CDR2 reads SAAADI. The CDR3 DNA reads as TGCGCCAGCAGTGAGAAGAACATTCAGTACTTC. Translating it yields CASSEKNIQYF.

By share of the sample, this clonotype is medium-sized. This beta chain lies outside the target of a library built for alpha chains; its clone size means little. This chain uses TRBV6-2 or TRBV6-3 with TRBJ2-3; D perhaps matches TRBD2 (5 bases). Germline CDR1 and CDR2: MNHEY and SVGEGT. The germline V and J ends were trimmed by 4 bases and 0 bases, with 11 bases remaining between them. The CDR3 has 15 residues. CDR3 protein: CASSFLRGSTDTQYF. The CDR3 region has the DNA TGTGCCAGCAGTTTTCTACGGGGTAGCACAGATACGCAGTATTTT.

Within the sample, this clonotype is medium-sized. This beta chain is off target for a library built for alpha chains, so its abundance means little. The chain uses TRBV7-9 and TRBJ2-5; D uncertain. There are 11 residues in the CDR3. Deletions cut 5 bases from V and 5 bases from J, with 6 bases between. Germline lookup yields CDR1 SEHNR and CDR2 FQNEAQ (reference sequence). The CDR3 reads CASSLTETQYF. The CDR3 bases are TGTGCCAGCAGCCTTACTGAGACCCAGTACTTC.

By frequency in the sample, this clonotype is medium-sized (0.01 to 0.1%). This beta chain is off target for a library built for alpha chains, so its abundance means little. The chain combines TRBV12-3 or TRBV12-4 with TRBJ1-5; weak D call: TRBD1 (6 bases). The CDR3 loop spans 12 amino acids. Trimming cost V 5 bases and J 9 bases, with 11 bases left between them. CDR3 region: CASSMTGRPQHF. The CDR3 DNA is TGTGCCAGCAGTATGACAGGACGGCCCCAGCATTTT.

The table lists this clonotype with many counts. With the library built for alpha chains, this beta chain is off target and its frequency is not meaningful. V is TRBV20-1 and J is TRBJ2-5; D unclear. Looked up from germline, CDR1 is DFQATT and CDR2 is SNEGSKA (reference sequence). V was clipped by 6 bases and J by 5 bases, with 16 bases between them. This CDR3 region has 13 residues. The CDR3: CSAPGQILETQYF. CDR3 bases: TGCAGTGCCCCCGGGCAAATCCTGGAGACCCAGTACTTC.

Concerning this clonotype: Because this beta chain is a stray read in a library intended to capture alpha chains, its abundance should not be given much weight. The rearrangement links TRBV3-1 to TRBJ2-3; maybe TRBD1 (8 bases). The CDR3 runs to 15 residues. Trimming stripped 1 base from V and 5 bases from J, with 13 bases between. Germline CDR1 is LGHDT and CDR2 is YNNKEL (reference sequence). The DNA of the CDR3 is TGTGCCAGCAGCCAAGGATACAGGGGGGGAGATACGCAGTATTTT. Its protein is CASSQGYRGGDTQYF.

This clonotype was recorded many times. This beta chain is a stray sequence in a library constructed for alpha chains; its clone size is not meaningful. This rearrangement joins TRBV5-1 to TRBJ2-1, with 9 bases lining up with TRBD2. The CDR3 is 17 residues long. V shed 4 bases and J 2 bases; nucleotides not matched to a gene: 10. CDR1 and CDR2 (germline): SGHRS, YFSETQ. CDR3 DNA sequence: TGCGCCAGCAGCACTCCGACTAGCGGAAGAACCTACAATGAGCAGTTCTTC. Translated: CASSTPTSGRTYNEQFF.

Judged by abundance, this clonotype is medium-sized. For a library built for alpha chains, this beta chain is a stray read; little rests on its size. The V and J genes are TRBV20-1 and TRBJ2-3; 13 bases map to TRBD2. Germline V gene lookup returns CDR1 DFQATT and CDR2 SNEGSKA (reference sequence). V lost 0 bases to trimming and J lost 5 bases; unmatched junction nucleotides: 5. This CDR3 spans 16 amino acids. CDR3 region: CSARDTLAGGGDTQYF. CDR3 DNA sequence: TGCAGTGCTAGAGATACACTAGCGGGAGGGGGAGATACGCAGTATTTT.

In its sample, this clonotype is medium-sized. Since the library was made to target alpha chains, this beta chain is a stray read and its abundance is not meaningful. The chain joins TRBV20-1 to TRBJ2-3; 8 bases align to TRBD2. Per germline, CDR1 DFQATT and CDR2 SNEGSKA (reference sequence). The CDR3 sequence is 14 residues long. The junction had 4 bases not matched to a gene; V was cut back by 3 bases and J by 2 bases. The CDR3 DNA is TGCAGTGCTAGTCTTAGCGGGGCCACAGATACGCAGTATTTT. Translation: CSASLSGATDTQYF.

This clonotype was detected ten times or more. This beta chain lies outside the target of a library built for alpha chains; its clone size means little. V is TRBV7-9 and J is TRBJ2-1; 9 bases agree with TRBD2. The CDR3 is 17 residues long. Trimming at V came to 4 bases and at J to 7 bases, leaving 14 bases not matched to a gene. Germline CDR1 reads SEHNR; CDR2 reads FQNEAQ (reference sequence). CDR3 sequence: CASSSRTSVLTGNEQFF. The CDR3 nucleotides read TGTGCCAGCAGCTCCAGGACTAGCGTCTTAACTGGGAATGAGCAGTTCTTC.

Many counts were recorded for this clonotype. This beta chain is an off-target read within a library intended for alpha chains, so its frequency means little. The genes are TRBV19 and TRBJ1-5; D unclear. The CDR3 contains 16 residues. V was clipped by 3 bases and J by 0 bases, with 12 bases between them. Germline CDR1 LNHDA, CDR2 SQIVND (reference sequence). The CDR3 loop reads CASSMYQSYSNQPQHF. In DNA, the CDR3 is TGTGCCAGTAGTATGTATCAAAGTTATAGCAATCAGCCCCAGCATTTT.

This clonotype was counted ten times or more. Within a library made for alpha chains, this beta chain is off target, and its count is uninformative. The chain combines TRBV6-2 or TRBV6-3 with TRBJ2-6; D remains unclear. In germline, CDR1 is MNHEY, CDR2 SVGEGT. There are 13 residues in the CDR3. V lost 6 bases and J lost 4, with 7 bases in between. In DNA, the CDR3 is TGTGCCAGCAGCTATGCCGGGGCCAACGTCCTGACTTTC. It encodes CASSYAGANVLTF.

This clonotype was observed many times. This beta chain is off target for a library built for alpha chains, so its abundance means little. The V and J genes are TRBV5-1 and TRBJ2-1; 9 bases are a match to TRBD2. The junction had 9 bases not matched to a gene; V was cut back by 3 bases and J by 2 bases. CDR3 length: 17 amino acids. Germline V gives CDR1 SGHRS, CDR2 YFSETQ. Here the CDR3 DNA reads TGCGCCAGCAGCTGGGCTGGACTAGCGAGCCCCTACAATGAGCAGTTCTTC. Residues: CASSWAGLASPYNEQFF.

With respect to this clonotype: This beta chain represents an off-target read in a library built for alpha chains; its size is of limited meaning. The chain has TRBV5-1 and TRBJ1-1, with D possibly TRBD1 on 6 matching bases. The V end lost 5 bases, the J end lost 1 base, and 12 bases lay between the germline ends. This CDR3 is built from 14 residues. In germline, CDR1 is SGHRS, CDR2 YFSETQ. CDR3 residues: CASSSTGWNTEAFF. CDR3 bases: TGCGCCAGCAGTTCGACAGGCTGGAACACTGAAGCTTTCTTT.